The sequence of this TCR beta chain was determined in a study of T cell responses to AZD1222 COVID-19 vaccine. About this clone: Its antigen is not known.

This CDR3 contains 13 residues. Trimming pared 6 bases from V and 1 base from J, leaving 8 bases between. CDR1 and CDR2 (germline): LGHNT, FRNRAP. The assay was immunoSEQ multiplex PCR, and TCRdb's table has in-frame clones only and misses some. The data contain about 170,000 clones, approximately 92% of them singletons. General observations from the study: Spike-specific TCR breadth and depth were elevated following two AZD1222 doses. Donors in the cohort were predominantly white British and more often female, and clonal diversity was possibly underestimated.

Sequenced here: peripheral blood, sampled on day 0 of AZD1222 vaccination. The rearrangement links TRBV12-5 to TRBJ2-3, with D unresolved. The TCR was taken from an adult in good health. As DNA, the CDR3 is TGTGCTAGTGGGATATCAGGCACAGATACGCAGTATTTT. Protein product: CASGISGTDTQYF.